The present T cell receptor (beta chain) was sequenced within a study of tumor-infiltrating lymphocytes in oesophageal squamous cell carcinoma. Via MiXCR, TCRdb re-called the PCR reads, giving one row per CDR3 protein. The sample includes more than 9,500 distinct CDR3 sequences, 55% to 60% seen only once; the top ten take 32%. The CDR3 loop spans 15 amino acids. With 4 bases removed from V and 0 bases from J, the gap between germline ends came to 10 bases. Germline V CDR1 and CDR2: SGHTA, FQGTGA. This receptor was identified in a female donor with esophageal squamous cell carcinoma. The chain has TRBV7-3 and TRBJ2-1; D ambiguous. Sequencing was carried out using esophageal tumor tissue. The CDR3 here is CASSSAHSSYNEQFF. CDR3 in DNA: TGTGCCAGCAGCTCGGCCCACAGCTCCTACAATGAGCAGTTCTTC.